A selection of T cell receptor beta chains follows, all from one sample in a study of T cell responses to AZD1222 COVID-19 vaccine. Generated by immunoSEQ multiplex PCR, the TCRdb table keeps only in-frame clones and is missing some. The sample records around 200,000 clones, about 91% being singletons. The sample was peripheral blood, taken on day 0 of AZD1222 vaccination. Every receptor here comes from an adult in good health. Both conserved end residues are part of each CDR3. D genes are given only for firm matches. Clone size is shown for a subset of rows, as once, few, many or a class of expanded clone.

abundance	j_gene	v_gene	d_gene	CDR3aa	CDR3nt
NA	TRBJ2-7	TRBV24-1	NA	CATAGSQAYEQYF	TGTGCCACCGCCGGGTCGCAAGCCTACGAGCAGTACTTC
NA	TRBJ1-2	TRBV4-1	TRBD1	CASSQDGTGGNYGYTF	TGCGCCAGCAGCCAAGATGGAACAGGGGGAAACTATGGCTACACCTTC
NA	TRBJ1-1	TRBV7-2	NA	CASTPRAMIPEAFF	TGTGCCAGCACCCCCCGAGCCATGATCCCTGAAGCTTTCTTT
NA	TRBJ2-2	TRBV27	NA	CASSLVANTGELFF	TGTGCCAGCAGTTTAGTGGCGAACACCGGGGAGCTGTTTTTT
NA	TRBJ1-6	TRBV11-3	NA	CASSSTGTNSPLHF	TGTGCCAGCAGCTCTACAGGGACCAATTCACCCCTCCACTTT
few	TRBJ1-1	TRBV6-6	NA	CASIIRERAFF	TGTGCCAGCATAATTAGGGAGCGGGCTTTCTTT
NA	TRBJ1-2	TRBV30	NA	CAWSVEANYGYTF	TGTGCCTGGAGCGTGGAAGCTAACTATGGCTACACCTTC
NA	TRBJ1-2	TRBV28	TRBD1	CASSLQGADGYTF	TGTGCCAGCAGTTTACAGGGGGCCGATGGCTACACCTTC
NA	TRBJ2-2	TRBV25-1	NA	CASRGSGELFF	TGTGCCAGCAGAGGATCCGGGGAGCTGTTTTTT
NA	TRBJ1-5	TRBV18	NA	CASSPSEGSNQPQHF	TGTGCCAGCTCACCGTCCGAGGGAAGCAATCAGCCCCAGCATTTT
NA	TRBJ2-1	TRBV5-4	TRBD1	CASSLGQGAKNEQFF	TGTGCCAGCAGCTTGGGACAGGGGGCGAAGAATGAGCAGTTCTTC
once	TRBJ2-7	TRBV11-2	TRBD2	CATTPGLAGLEQYF	TGTGCCACTACGCCGGGACTAGCGGGCTTAGAGCAGTACTTC
NA	TRBJ2-1	TRBV6-5	TRBD2	CASIGSGRWSEQFF	TGTGCCAGCATAGGGAGCGGGAGATGGAGTGAGCAGTTCTTC
NA	TRBJ1-6	TRBV19	NA	CASSIATGNSPLHF	TGTGCCAGTAGTATAGCTACCGGCAATTCACCCCTCCACTTT
NA	TRBJ2-3	TRBV10-2	NA	CASSPQGRSTDTQYF	TGCGCCAGCAGTCCGCAGGGTCGTAGCACAGATACGCAGTATTTT
NA	TRBJ1-3	TRBV4-1	NA	CASSHVAGQPISRSGNTIYF	TGCGCCAGCAGCCATGTAGCAGGACAGCCGATATCCCGCTCTGGAAACACCATATATTTT
NA	TRBJ1-4	TRBV19	NA	CASSTGAGLNEKLFF	TGTGCCAGTAGTACCGGCGCAGGATTAAATGAAAAACTGTTTTTT
NA	TRBJ2-7	TRBV7-8	NA	CASATGPTYEQYF	TGTGCCAGCGCAACGGGGCCAACCTACGAGCAGTACTTC
NA	TRBJ2-7	TRBV18	TRBD1	CASSPYRGSTYEQYF	TGTGCCAGCTCACCCTACAGGGGGTCAACCTACGAGCAGTACTTC
NA	TRBJ2-3	TRBV11-2	TRBD2	CASSTGLAGVSDTQYF	TGTGCCAGCAGCACAGGACTAGCGGGAGTGTCAGATACGCAGTATTTT
NA	TRBJ2-5	TRBV3-1/TRBV3-2	NA	CASSQAAVYSQETQYF	TGTGCCAGCAGCCAAGCTGCGGTCTATTCGCAAGAGACCCAGTACTTC
NA	TRBJ2-7	TRBV19	NA	CASSIGGGRTYEQYF	TGTGCCAGTAGTATAGGTGGGGGCCGAACCTACGAGCAGTACTTC
few	TRBJ2-7	TRBV7-2	NA	CASSSRGEASYEQYF	TGTGCCAGCAGCTCCCGAGGGGAAGCTTCCTACGAGCAGTACTTC
NA	TRBJ1-5	TRBV27	NA	CASSLYGPDQPQHF	TGTGCCAGCAGTTTATATGGCCCCGATCAGCCCCAGCATTTT
NA	TRBJ1-4	TRBV30	TRBD1	CACRQGADEKLFF	TGTGCCTGCAGACAGGGGGCGGATGAAAAACTGTTTTTT
NA	TRBJ1-1	TRBV7-3	TRBD1	CASSLDRQGQAFF	TGTGCCAGCAGCTTGGATCGACAGGGCCAAGCTTTCTTT